Following are 18 T cell receptor beta chains from one sample sequenced in a study of CD4 T cells in relation to SARS-CoV-2 and coronaviruses. The antigens of these receptors remain unknown. The method was immunoSEQ multiplex PCR; TCRdb's version includes in-frame clones alone and lacks a portion of them. The data contain 30,000 to 45,000 clones, 70% to 80% of them singletons. Sequencing was performed on memory CD4+ T cells from PBMCs, cultured in vitro. All receptors derive from an adult with COVID-19.

The chain joins TRBV5-4 to TRBJ2-7; D perhaps matches TRBD2 (6 bases). There are 13 residues in the CDR3. Per the germline V gene, CDR1 is SGHNT and CDR2 is YYREEE (reference sequence). The ends were cut back, 2 bases at V and 4 bases at J, with 10 bases in the middle. The CDR3 DNA reads TGTGCCAGCAGCTTCGGCCGGGGGTACGAGCAGTACTTC. It yields the protein CASSFGRGYEQYF.

The chain links TRBV24-1 to TRBJ2-1; 8 bases are a match to TRBD2. After removal of 3 bases from V and 4 bases from J, the junction contained 7 bases not matched to a gene. The CDR3 is 16 residues long. From germline, CDR1 is KGHDR and CDR2 SFDVKD. CDR3 DNA sequence: TGTGCCACCAGTGATCCCGGGACTAGGGGTTACAATGAGCAGTTCTTC. This gives the protein CATSDPGTRGYNEQFF.

The chain joins TRBV9 to TRBJ2-5; D remains unclear. V was shortened by 4 bases and J by 1 base, with 2 bases between the two germline ends. CDR1 SGDLS and CDR2 YYNGEE come from the germline V gene. The CDR3 covers 11 residues. The CDR3 sequence is CASSSQETQYF. In DNA form, the CDR3 reads TGTGCCAGCAGCTCCCAAGAGACCCAGTACTTC.

This clone was seen a single time. The genes are TRBV6-4 and TRBJ1-2; a weak D match, TRBD1 (5 bases). V was pared by 8 bases and J by 8 bases, with 24 bases between. From germline, CDR1 is MRHNA and CDR2 SNTAGT. This CDR3 is 15 amino acids long. The chain's CDR3 is CASAGFRGREGGYTF. The CDR3 DNA follows: TGTGCCAGCGCTGGGTTTCGGGGGAGGGAAGGGGGCTACACCTTC.

The chain joins TRBV7-3 to TRBJ2-6; D is unresolved. The CDR3 loop spans 15 amino acids. V lost 2 bases to trimming and J lost 0 bases, with 5 bases between them. Germline lookup yields CDR1 SGHTA and CDR2 FQGTGA. The CDR3 reads CASSLQSSGANVLTF. The CDR3 region has the DNA TGTGCCAGCAGCTTACAAAGCTCTGGGGCCAACGTCCTGACTTTC.

CDR3 protein: CASSPRGQGPGNTIYF. Written as DNA, the CDR3 is TGTGCCAGCAGTCCCCGCGGGCAGGGACCTGGAAACACCATATATTTT. This rearrangement joins TRBV28 to TRBJ1-3; TRBD1 might be the D (5 bases). The CDR3 runs 16 residues. In germline, CDR1 is MDHEN, CDR2 SYDVKM. V dropped 5 bases and J dropped 2 bases, with 16 bases sitting between them.

The chain has TRBV7-9 and TRBJ2-3, with 9 bases fitting TRBD2. This CDR3 has 16 amino acids. In germline, CDR1 is SEHNR, CDR2 FQNEAQ (reference sequence). V was pared by 5 bases and J by 6 bases, with 12 bases of the junction left unmatched. The CDR3 coding sequence is TGTGCCAGCAGCCAAGTAGGTAGCGGGAGTGAGGATACGCAGTATTTT. Amino acids: CASSQVGSGSEDTQYF.

V gene TRBV18 combines with J gene TRBJ2-4, with TRBD1 matching 10 bases. Germline values: CDR1 KGHSH, CDR2 LQKENI. This CDR3 contains 18 residues. V dropped 0 bases and J dropped 0; count of bases not matched to a gene: 5. Written as DNA, the CDR3 is TGTGCCAGCTCACCACCGTTCTGGGACAGGGGAGCCAAAAACATTCAGTACTTC. It codes for CASSPPFWDRGAKNIQYF.

The chain joins TRBV19 to TRBJ1-5, with a tentative D call TRBD1 (5 bases). Germline V gene lookup returns CDR1 LNHDA and CDR2 SQIVND (reference sequence). This CDR3 comprises 18 residues. The V gene lost 7 bases and the J gene lost 5 bases, with 27 bases spanning the gap. The CDR3 protein is CASMKGSRGQGWDQPQHF. CDR3 in DNA: TGTGCCAGTATGAAAGGTTCGAGGGGCCAGGGTTGGGATCAGCCCCAGCATTTT.

The chain is built from TRBV5-5 and TRBJ2-1; D is tentatively TRBD1 or TRBD2 (5 bases each). Trimming cost V 2 bases and J 11 bases, with 20 bases left between them. The germline CDR1 and CDR2 sequences are SGHKS and YYEKEE (reference sequence). This CDR3 is 15 amino acids long. The CDR3 DNA reads as TGTGCCAGCAGCTTTGGTCCTGAGGGACGCGGAAAGCAGTTCTTC. It is translated as CASSFGPEGRGKQFF. Combining the CDR3 with reference TRBV5-5 and TRBJ2-1 gives the whole variable domain DAGVTQSPTHLIKTRGQQVTLRCSPISGHKSVSWYQQVLGQGPQFIFQYYEKEERGRGNFPDRFSARQFPNYSSELNVNALLLGDSALYLCASSFGPEGRGKQFFGPGTRLTVL.

V gene TRBV5-5 combines with J gene TRBJ2-5; possibly TRBD1 for D (6 bases). The CDR3 length is 11 residues. From germline, CDR1 is SGHKS and CDR2 YYEKEE (reference sequence). V lost 0 bases and J 9 bases, leaving 6 bases between the germline ends. The CDR3 DNA sequence: TGTGCCAGCAGCTTGGAGGGGGCCCAGTACTTC. Translating it yields CASSLEGAQYF.

The V gene is TRBV28, the J gene TRBJ1-5, with 8 bases fitting TRBD1. CDR3 length equals 15 residues. Looked up from germline, CDR1 is MDHEN and CDR2 is SYDVKM. J gave up 1 base and V 7 bases, and 6 bases lay outside the gene matches. The CDR3 region has the DNA TGTGCCAGCAACTTCCGGGACAGGAGCAATCAGCCCCAGCATTTT. This sequence encodes CASNFRDRSNQPQHF.

The chain has TRBV18 and TRBJ1-6; no firm D call. The V end lost 6 bases, the J end lost 0 bases, and 9 bases lay between the germline ends. This CDR3 is 15 amino acids long. Germline V gene lookup returns CDR1 KGHSH and CDR2 LQKENI. The CDR3 DNA reads TGTGCCAGCTCCACCGGGAGCTCCTATAATTCACCCCTCCACTTT. Amino acids: CASSTGSSYNSPLHF.

The chain uses TRBV5-4 and TRBJ2-3; 13 bases are shared with TRBD2. Trimming took 2 bases from V and 5 from J; bases not matched to a gene: 14. Germline lookup yields CDR1 SGHNT and CDR2 YYREEE (reference sequence). This CDR3 comprises 19 residues. In DNA, the CDR3 is TGTGCCAGCAGCTTAGGGGGACGGACTAGCGGGAGTCGGCAAGATACGCAGTATTTT. Amino acid sequence: CASSLGGRTSGSRQDTQYF.

V usage is TRBV9 and J usage is TRBJ2-1; D not certain. This CDR3 comprises 14 residues. Deletions cut 3 bases from V and 7 bases from J, with 14 bases between. Germline loops: CDR1 SGDLS, CDR2 YYNGEE. This chain's CDR3 is CASSEDVGTNEQFF. Here the CDR3 DNA reads TGTGCCAGCAGCGAGGACGTGGGTACGAATGAGCAGTTCTTC.

The V gene is TRBV7-9, the J gene TRBJ2-1, with D tentatively TRBD2 (5 bases). Between the trimmed V and J ends, which lost 5 bases and 3 bases, there was a span of 17 bases. In germline, CDR1 is SEHNR, CDR2 FQNEAQ (reference sequence). The CDR3 has 16 residues. This CDR3 reads CASSLRGAASYNEQFF. CDR3 sequence (DNA): TGTGCCAGCAGCCTTCGAGGAGCGGCCAGCTACAATGAGCAGTTCTTC.

The V and J genes are TRBV2 and TRBJ1-1; TRBD1 matches at 9 bases. J lost 8 bases, V lost 7 bases, and 11 bases had no gene match. The CDR3 length is 14 residues. Germline V CDR1 and CDR2: SNHLY, FYNNEI. The CDR3 protein is CASNPGQGGDEAFF. CDR3 nucleotides: TGTGCCAGCAACCCGGGACAGGGCGGAGACGAAGCTTTCTTT.

The rearrangement uses TRBV29-1 and TRBJ2-2; TRBD1 matches at 9 bases. This CDR3 contains 14 residues. Germline CDR1 reads SQVTM; CDR2 reads ANQGSEA. After removal of 7 bases from V and 3 bases from J, the junction contained 6 bases not matched to a gene. CDR3: CSAKTGGYTGELFF. The CDR3 nucleotides are TGCAGCGCCAAGACAGGGGGGTACACCGGGGAGCTGTTTTTT.